This TCR beta chain was documented in a study of cytomegalovirus exposure and HLA in healthy donors. Study results and caveats: The dataset shows that most TCR sequences were rare, while some public TCRs occurred in many donors. An observed cluster of highly shared sequence variants was recorded as a likely sequencing artifact.

For this clone: Antigen: not known.

The CDR3 runs to 16 residues. Trimming removed 4 bases at V and 3 bases at J, with 19 bases between. Germline assignment: CDR1 MNHEY and CDR2 SVGAGI. PCR used 60 Vbeta primers and 13 Jbeta primers. Produced via immunoSEQ multiplex PCR; TCRdb's table is partial and in-frame only. The sample holds roughly 110,000 clones, over 55% seen once. V usage is TRBV6-5 and J usage is TRBJ2-7; no firm D call. This clonotype originated in a female donor in good health and CMV-seronegative. Sequenced: PBMCs. The CDR3 reads CASSSHPGRANYEQYF. In DNA, the CDR3 is TGTGCCAGCAGTTCCCATCCGGGTCGCGCCAACTACGAGCAGTACTTC.